This T cell receptor (beta chain) came from a study of T cells in Graves' hyperthyroidism and ophthalmopathy. Uncontrolled infection, other autoimmune disease, pregnancy and lactation each barred patients from inclusion. Amplification of TCR beta CDR3 regions used RNA as the template. HTBI primers drove first-round RT-PCR of the TCR CDR3. TCRdb reanalysed the multiplex PCR reads using MiXCR and keeps one entry per CDR3 protein. This sample has roughly 510,000 distinct CDR3 sequences, with 46% found just once. This clonotype was seen only once. Its antigen is unknown. Study-level points and caveats: The blood repertoire included most of the expanded thyroid clonotypes above 0.001. The model anticipated ophthalmopathy a median about six months pre-onset. Stable hyperthyroidism was separated from ophthalmopathy by a model based on 13 V-J features.

The V end was cut by 6 bases, the J end by 0 bases, with 11 bases between. This CDR3 has 14 amino acids. In germline, CDR1 is LGHNT, CDR2 FRNRAP. The sequencing sample was made of peripheral blood or thyroid tissue (not recorded which). The chain couples TRBV12-5 to TRBJ1-1; TRBD1 is a possible D gene (6 bases). The receptor was derived from an adult woman with Graves' disease, either hyperthyroidism or ophthalmopathy (not recorded which). CDR3 loop: CASGSTGMNTEAFF. In DNA form, the CDR3 reads TGTGCTAGTGGATCGACAGGTATGAACACTGAAGCTTTCTTT. Full variable domain (rest looked up from reference TRBV12-5 and TRBJ1-1): DARVTQTPRHKVTEMGQEVTMRCQPILGHNTVFWYRQTMMQGLELLAYFRNRAPLDDSGMPKDRFSAEMPDATLATLKIQPSEPRDSAVYFCASGSTGMNTEAFFGQGTRLTVV.